The T cell receptor (beta chain) under discussion was sequenced for a study of cytomegalovirus exposure and HLA in healthy donors. This CDR3 region has 15 residues. The germline V gene has CDR1 SGHNT and CDR2 YYREEE (reference sequence). Trimming cost V 3 bases and J 5 bases, with 16 bases left between them. The PCR contained 60 Vbeta and 13 Jbeta primers. The protocol was immunoSEQ multiplex PCR, while the TCRdb copy is restricted to in-frame clones and leaves out a portion. Altogether about 120,000 clones are present, over 80% being singletons, with the ten largest covering about 0.22%. This clone was detected only once.

Material: PBMCs. The origin of this receptor is a man aged 50 or older in good health and CMV-seronegative. The rearrangement joins TRBV5-4 to TRBJ2-3; D might be TRBD2 (6 bases). The CDR3 DNA follows: TGTGCCAGCAGCTCAAGTCGGGAGTCGGGAGATACGCAGTATTTT. Protein product: CASSSSRESGDTQYF. Full variable domain (rest looked up from reference TRBV5-4 and TRBJ2-3): ETGVTQSPTHLIKTRGQQVTLRCSSQSGHNTVSWYQQALGQGPQFIFQYYREEENGRGNFPPRFSGLQFPNYSSELNVNALELDDSALYLCASSSSRESGDTQYFGPGTRLTVL.